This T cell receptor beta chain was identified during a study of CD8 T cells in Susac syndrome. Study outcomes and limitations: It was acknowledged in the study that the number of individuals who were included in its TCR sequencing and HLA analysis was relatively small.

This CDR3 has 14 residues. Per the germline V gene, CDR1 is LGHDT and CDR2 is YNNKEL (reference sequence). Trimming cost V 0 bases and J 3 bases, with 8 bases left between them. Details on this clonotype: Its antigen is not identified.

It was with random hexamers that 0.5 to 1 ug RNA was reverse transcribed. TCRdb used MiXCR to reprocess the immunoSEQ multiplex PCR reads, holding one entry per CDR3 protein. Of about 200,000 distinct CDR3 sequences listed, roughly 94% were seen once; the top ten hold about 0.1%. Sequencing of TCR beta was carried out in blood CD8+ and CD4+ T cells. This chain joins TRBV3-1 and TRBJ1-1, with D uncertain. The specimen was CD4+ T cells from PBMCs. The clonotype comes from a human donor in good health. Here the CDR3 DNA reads TGTGCCAGCAGCCAAGACCGGGGTTACACTGAAGCTTTCTTT. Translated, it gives CASSQDRGYTEAFF.